The T cell receptor (beta chain) under discussion was sequenced for a study of cytomegalovirus exposure and HLA in healthy donors. Study-wide findings and caveats: TCR sequences were mostly rare, though some public TCRs occurred in many donors. The classifier, whose performance was assessed in both the original and validation cohorts, reportedly diagnosed cytomegalovirus status with high specificity and sensitivity. In the analysis, some V segments, TRBV6-2 and TRBV6-3 included, were excluded as indistinguishable.

The V end lost 3 bases, the J end lost 2 bases, and 13 bases lay between the germline ends. Germline values: CDR1 SGHTA, CDR2 FQGNSA. The CDR3 contains 15 residues. PCR involved 60 Vbeta and 13 Jbeta primers. Original methodology: The count from a later analysis was some 80 million unique TCR beta chains, some 10 million of them shared. The method was immunoSEQ multiplex PCR; TCRdb's version includes in-frame clones alone and lacks a portion of them. That table is the source of V, J and clone size, and D and trimming were worked out from the DNA. The table has fewer than 140,000 clones, around 75% seen once. Points on this clone: Antigen specificity is unknown.

The sequence derives from a male donor in good health and CMV-seropositive. The sequenced material came from PBMCs. This chain links TRBV7-2 with TRBJ1-2; a possible D gene is TRBD1 (6 bases). The CDR3 DNA sequence: TGTGCCAGCAGCTTCAAGACAGGTGGAAACTATGGCTACACCTTC. It is translated as CASSFKTGGNYGYTF.